The clone carrying this TCR beta chain has only one observation. Its antigen is as yet unknown. The PCR made use of 60 Vbeta and 13 Jbeta primers. Libraries were prepared by immunoSEQ multiplex PCR; TCRdb keeps only in-frame clonotypes and omits some of them. The data show 90,000 to 130,000 clones, around 85% seen once. The CDR3 has 18 residues. Germline V gives CDR1 SGHRS, CDR2 YFSETQ. V gave up 0 bases and J gave up 0 bases; unmatched junction bases: 6. The source of the sample is a study of cytomegalovirus exposure and HLA in healthy donors. Study-wide points: Follow-up analysis seemed to connect common viral pathogens with several of the most significant clusters identified. Per a later analysis, fewer than 20,000 TCR beta sequences showed association with HLA alleles at 0.05 false discovery rate. Immune exposure information comprised only CMV serostatus.

This cohort consisted of healthy bone marrow donors. The sample consisted of PBMCs. This chain links TRBV5-1 with TRBJ2-3, with TRBD2 matching 11 bases. This sequence was found in a man in his forties in good health and CMV-seronegative. The CDR3 loop is CASSLALAGGISTDTQYF. CDR3 coding DNA: TGCGCCAGCAGCTTGGCCCTAGCGGGGGGAATCAGCACAGATACGCAGTATTTT.